The rows below give T cell receptor beta chains drawn from one sample of a study of blood T cell repertoires in COVID-19. TCRdb's table, derived via immunoSEQ multiplex PCR, lists solely in-frame clones and lacks some. The profile covers 70,000 to 90,000 clones, with 85% appearing a single time and 3.8% taken by the ten largest. Sequencing input: peripheral blood. These receptors all come from a man between 60 and 75 years old with acute or convalescent COVID-19. The CDR3 runs from the conserved cysteine through the conserved F or W. D genes are given only for firm matches. Size is stated for part of the rows, as once, few or many counts, or as a class when the clone is expanded.

V gene	clone size	J gene	D gene	CDR3 protein	CDR3 DNA
TRBV10-3	-	TRBJ1-5	-	CAISGQSNQPQHF	TGTGCCATCAGCGGACAGTCAAATCAGCCCCAGCATTTT
TRBV3-1/TRBV3-2	few	TRBJ2-7	-	CASSQVPRYEQYF	TGTGCCAGCAGCCAAGTCCCCAGATACGAGCAGTACTTC
TRBV12-3/TRBV12-4	-	TRBJ1-1	-	CASRPGNTEAFF	TGTGCCAGCAGACCAGGGAACACTGAAGCTTTCTTT
TRBV6-6	-	TRBJ2-7	TRBD2	CASSQRGGLHEQYF	TGTGCCAGCAGTCAGCGGGGGGGCTTACACGAGCAGTACTTC
TRBV4-1	-	TRBJ2-3	-	CASSQVPPMGTQYF	TGCGCCAGCAGCCAAGTCCCCCCTATGGGCACGCAGTATTTT
TRBV2	-	TRBJ1-6	-	CASRGGANSPLHF	TGTGCCAGCAGAGGGGGAGCAAATTCACCCCTCCACTTT
TRBV7-9	once	TRBJ2-7	TRBD2	CASSLVAGGPGTEQYF	TGTGCCAGCAGCTTAGTAGCGGGAGGGCCGGGGACCGAGCAGTACTTC
TRBV10-3	-	TRBJ2-3	TRBD2	CAISEGASGVGDTQYF	TGTGCCATCAGTGAGGGCGCTAGCGGGGTTGGAGATACGCAGTATTTT
TRBV10-1	-	TRBJ2-3	TRBD1	CASSEVDRERDTQYF	TGCGCCAGCAGTGAAGTGGACAGGGAGAGGGATACGCAGTATTTT
TRBV30	few	TRBJ1-5	-	CAWSVAQGIWPQHF	TGTGCCTGGAGTGTAGCGCAGGGGATATGGCCCCAGCATTTT
TRBV4-3	-	TRBJ1-1	-	CASSQESGVGTEAFF	TGCGCCAGCAGCCAAGAATCGGGGGTGGGCACTGAAGCTTTCTTT
TRBV30	-	TRBJ2-7	-	CAWSGQASISYEQYF	TGTGCCTGGAGTGGACAGGCGTCTATCTCCTACGAGCAGTACTTC
TRBV6-4	-	TRBJ2-1	TRBD2	CASSGTSGTMYEQFF	TGTGCCAGCAGCGGGACTAGCGGGACTATGTATGAGCAGTTCTTC
TRBV25-1	-	TRBJ2-1	-	CASSDGDNEQFF	TGTGCCAGCAGTGACGGTGACAATGAGCAGTTCTTC
TRBV25-1	-	TRBJ1-1	-	CASSSSGGSTEAFF	TGTGCCAGCAGTTCCTCGGGAGGCAGCACTGAAGCTTTCTTT
TRBV10-2	-	TRBJ1-1	-	CASSELSYTEAFF	TGCGCCAGCAGTGAACTGAGTTACACTGAAGCTTTCTTT
TRBV6-5	-	TRBJ1-6	TRBD1	CASSTRTGGHSPLHF	TGTGCCAGCAGTACCCGGACAGGGGGCCATTCACCCCTCCACTTT
TRBV6-5	-	TRBJ2-7	-	CASRGGQSSYEQYF	TGTGCCAGCAGGGGGGGACAGAGCTCCTACGAGCAGTACTTC
TRBV5-1	-	TRBJ1-1	-	CASTGGGGTEAFF	TGCGCCAGCACCGGAGGGGGGGGGACTGAAGCTTTCTTT
TRBV10-3	-	TRBJ1-6	TRBD1	CAISERPKGAGMGSPLHF	TGTGCCATCAGTGAAAGGCCAAAGGGGGCTGGAATGGGGTCACCCCTCCACTTT
TRBV15	once	TRBJ2-4	TRBD1	CATSIFTGGSGNIQYF	TGTGCCACCAGCATTTTCACAGGGGGCTCGGGAAACATTCAGTACTTC
TRBV11-2	-	TRBJ1-2	-	CASSLAGLDYGYTF	TGTGCCAGCAGCTTAGCGGGACTTGACTATGGCTACACCTTC
TRBV27	-	TRBJ1-5	TRBD1	CASRVAGGDFSNQPQHF	TGTGCCAGCCGAGTCGCAGGGGGCGATTTTAGCAATCAGCCCCAGCATTTT
TRBV21-1	-	TRBJ2-5	-	CASSKEGIAGGEGETQYF	TGTGCCAGCAGCAAAGAGGGGATAGCGGGAGGGGAGGGAGAGACCCAGTACTTC
TRBV4-1	-	TRBJ1-1	-	CASSQGDMNTEAFF	TGCGCCAGCAGCCAAGGAGATATGAACACTGAAGCTTTCTTT
TRBV19	-	TRBJ1-4	-	CASSAQVATNEKLFF	TGTGCCAGTAGTGCACAGGTCGCAACTAATGAAAAACTGTTTTTT
TRBV5-4	-	TRBJ2-2	-	CASSLGRGNTGELFF	TGTGCCAGCAGCTTGGGACGGGGGAACACCGGGGAGCTGTTTTTT
TRBV5-1	-	TRBJ2-2	TRBD1	CASSLWGQLVNTGELFF	TGCGCCAGCAGCTTGTGGGGACAGTTGGTGAACACCGGGGAGCTGTTTTTT
TRBV5-1	-	TRBJ2-1	TRBD2	CASSLDGLAGGQEQFF	TGCGCCAGCAGCTTGGATGGGCTAGCGGGAGGTCAGGAGCAGTTCTTC
TRBV5-4	-	TRBJ2-1	TRBD2	CASSPRGRLSYNEQFF	TGTGCCAGCAGCCCCCGCGGGAGATTATCCTACAATGAGCAGTTCTTC